This T cell receptor (beta chain) is from a study of regulatory T cells in long-lasting Graves disease (dated by TCRdb to the early 2020s). Regarding the research as a whole: Persistent Graves' disease was defined as antithyroid drug treatment for over 5 years with persistently positive TSH receptor autoantibodies. This study used TCR sequencing and RNA sequencing of peripheral blood to compare persistent Graves' disease patients against newly diagnosed Graves' disease patients. The study was conducted in China and was registered as a clinical trial. A total of about 33 samples underwent TCR sequencing, from roughly 13 patients with persistent Graves' disease and 20 or so patients with newly diagnosed Graves' disease. In the clinical cohort, patients with persistent Graves' disease had used antithyroid drugs for an average of around 9.3 years. Study-wide findings and limitations: Persistent patients shared more public clonotypes among themselves (2,741) than newly diagnosed patients did (nearly 1,000). Compared with newly diagnosed patients, persistent Graves' disease patients had lower TCR Shannon entropy and fewer highly expanded clones, which suggests clonal expansion. Preferential use of TRBV28, TRBJ1-2 and TRBJ2-5 was observed in persistent disease, whereas TRBV20-1 and TRBJ2-1 were favored in newly diagnosed disease. Only peripheral blood was studied, because thyroid tissue, the primary lesion, was inaccessible. The small sample size was acknowledged by the authors as a limitation that may reduce accuracy. Sequencing and analysis were restricted to the TCR beta chain.

The time point label on this specimen signifies: persistent/refractory GD, antithyroid drugs over 5 years with positive TRAb. For both TCR sequencing and RNA sequencing, RNA was extracted from PBMCs in TRIzol. Graves' disease was diagnosed according to American Thyroid Association guidelines. The patients came from an endocrinology department in Xi'an, China. From each patient, about 9 milliliters of peripheral blood was collected into an EDTA anticoagulant tube. Ficoll Paque Plus density gradient separation was used to isolate PBMCs, and no further T cell sorting was done. RNA quality was checked with an Agilent 2100 Bioanalyzer and agarose gel, and concentration with a NanoDrop 2000. V and J lose 6 bases and 4 bases, and a span of 35 bases separates them. The germline V gene (reference sequence) yields DFQATT for CDR1 and SNEGSKA for CDR2. From the cysteine up to the phenylalanine, the CDR3 has a length of 20 residues. Kept here is only the CDR3 DNA, which spans 60 bases and is read in frame from base 1.

This clonotype showed up just a few times. Its cognate antigen has yet to be identified. Per-base quality was not reported, and no clone a single base away is much larger than it. Library preparation was by multiplex PCR. The sequencing machine was an Illumina HiSeq 4000. CDR3 regions were amplified by Arm-PCR with iRepertoire HTBI primers to construct TCR beta libraries. Gel purification was performed on PCR products prior to sequencing. The published analysis was carried out like this. Across samples, around 62 TRBV and roughly 15 TRBJ segments were identified and used for gene usage analysis of CDR3 amino acid clonotypes. COPE and FqMerger were used to merge the filtered high-quality paired reads into contigs. BLAST was used to align contigs to IMGT TRBV, TRBD and TRBJ reference genes, and CDR3 was defined according to IMGT. Any clonotype with a frequency above 0.1% was classified as a highly expanded clone. Shannon entropy served as the measure of repertoire diversity, while the Gini coefficient captured V-J evenness. A clonotype was considered public if more than one individual shared it. The public reads were reprocessed in TCRdb via fastp at Q25 and MiXCR, keeping in-frame beta chains. CDR3 protein sequences are deduplicated, and each keeps its most common genes and DNA. The V and J calls follow TCRdb's processing rather than the paper's. For this sample the table gives some 370,000 distinct CDR3 sequences, of which about a fifth were detected only once. The leading ten clones occupy roughly 20% of the sample.

The receptor chain draws on TRBV20-1 and TRBJ2-3, with a weak D call of TRBD1 (6 bases match). This receptor was identified in a female donor with Graves disease. The material sequenced was peripheral blood mononuclear cells (PBMCs), taken when the disease was refractory, from a patient treated with antithyroid drugs. Here is the DNA: TGCAGTGCCCGAAGAAGTTGGGTGGGGGCGACAGTAAATGGGGCAGATACGCAGTATTTT. It encodes CSARRSWVGATVNGADTQYF.